This T cell receptor (beta chain) was sequenced during a study of tissue T cells after allogeneic stem cell transplantation. Notes on this clone: Its antigen is as yet unknown.

The CDR3 totals 14 residues. Looked up from germline, CDR1 is MDHEN and CDR2 is SYDVKM. V shed 6 bases and J shed 1 base, with 13 bases lying between them. Study-wide findings and caveats: Across patients, clones rarely overlapped, yet motif clusters were shared tissue-specifically.

The repertoire was sequenced with immunoSEQ multiplex PCR; TCRdb's copy has only in-frame clones and lacks some. The sample comprises around 40,000 clones, 80% to 95% of which are singletons, and around 3.8% rests with the top ten. The starting material was blood, obtained before transplantation. The J gene is TRBJ2-7, the V gene TRBV28; D perhaps matches TRBD1 (6 bases). The receptor was derived from a woman aged 40-70 years who later had graft-versus-host disease after an allogeneic stem cell transplant. The CDR3 region is CASRYRDNSYEQYF. The CDR3 region has the DNA TGTGCCAGCAGATACCGGGACAATTCCTACGAGCAGTACTTC.